This TCR beta chain was found in a study of T-cell memory formation after mild COVID-19. Notes on the study in general: Contracting CD8+ clones were enriched in EMRA, CD4+ mainly in CM and EM.

This clonotype was detected a few times. Antigen unknown. Germline assignment: CDR1 LGHDT and CDR2 YNNKEL (reference sequence). The V end was cut by 5 bases, the J end by 2 bases, with 12 bases between. CDR3 length equals 14 residues. In TCRdb, the 5' RACE reads were re-called with MiXCR into one record per CDR3 protein. The data hold 50,000 to 70,000 distinct CDR3 sequences, with 10% to 15% observed a single time. The sequencing input was PBMCs or a T cell subset sorted from them (not recorded which). This TCR was recovered from a man aged 18 to 30 who had mild COVID-19 (a few samples of this study predate the infection). Cell type and time point are not known. This chain connects TRBV3-1 to TRBJ2-5, with D perhaps being TRBD1 or TRBD2 (5 bases each). In DNA, the CDR3 is TGTGCCAGCAGCGCCGGGACGCATCAAGAGACCCAGTACTTC. As protein: CASSAGTHQETQYF.